This T cell receptor (beta chain) was recorded in a study of identical twins. This clonotype appeared a few times. From germline, CDR1 is MNHEY and CDR2 SMNVEV (reference sequence). The CDR3 has 14 residues. Trimming removed 5 bases from V and 4 bases from J, with 13 bases in between. TCRdb re-called the 5' RACE reads through MiXCR, storing one row per CDR3 protein. The sample has 200,000 to 250,000 distinct CDR3 sequences, 5.5% to 8% seen once; the top ten hold under 4%. These same records also appear under a second study, on yellow fever vaccine responses in identical twins.

The sample was memory (CD45RO+) T cells sorted from blood. This receptor was identified in a young woman in good health. The chain employs TRBV27 and TRBJ2-3, with a weak D call TRBD2 (5 bases). The CDR3 DNA reads as TGTGCCAGCAGTGCTACTAGGCTGGCAGATACGCAGTATTTT. Its translation: CASSATRLADTQYF.